The clone carrying this T cell receptor (beta chain) has ten or more counts. The data were obtained in a study of breast tumors, draining lymph nodes, adjacent tissues. The lymph nodes were axillary draining lymph nodes from breast cancer patients. This CDR3 region has 14 residues. V gave up 6 bases and J gave up 2 bases; unmatched junction bases: 4. TCRdb itself ran the multiplex PCR reads through MiXCR, one entry per CDR3 protein. The sample includes 200,000 to 250,000 distinct CDR3 sequences, less than 35% of them seen just once. The chain has TRBV12-3 or TRBV12-4 and TRBJ1-3, with 7 nucleotides matching TRBD1. Sequencing was performed on axillary lymph node tissue. The sequence came from a female donor with breast cancer. Some clones in this sample may be carry-over from other donors' samples. The CDR3 spells CASRQGFAGNTIYF. For the CDR3, the DNA is TGTGCCAGCAGACAGGGGTTTGCTGGAAACACCATATATTTT.